This TCR delta chain appears in the sequencing data of a study of gamma-delta chains in newborns, infants, children. Study in general: Innate gammadelta T cells reportedly expand polyclonally right after birth, driven by microbial exposure, per the title.

TCRdb reprocessed the reads using CATT. This table holds around 1,300 delta-chain clones, 2.3% found once. This clone was recorded a few times. One end of the junction is discordant with germline, which a read error may explain. Other DNA sequences in the same sample also yield this CDR3. Germline V CDR1 and CDR2: GEAIGNYY, EKD. This CDR3 has 20 residues. Sequencing was done on a sample of blood. This chain connects TRDV2 to TRDJ3, with D possibly being TRDD3 (5 bases). This sequence was found in a child in good health. The DNA for the CDR3 is TGTGCCCGTGACACGTCCGGCGTTGGGGACCCCTCCTGGGACACCCGACAGATGTTTTTC. It specifies CARDTSGVGDPSWDTRQMFF.